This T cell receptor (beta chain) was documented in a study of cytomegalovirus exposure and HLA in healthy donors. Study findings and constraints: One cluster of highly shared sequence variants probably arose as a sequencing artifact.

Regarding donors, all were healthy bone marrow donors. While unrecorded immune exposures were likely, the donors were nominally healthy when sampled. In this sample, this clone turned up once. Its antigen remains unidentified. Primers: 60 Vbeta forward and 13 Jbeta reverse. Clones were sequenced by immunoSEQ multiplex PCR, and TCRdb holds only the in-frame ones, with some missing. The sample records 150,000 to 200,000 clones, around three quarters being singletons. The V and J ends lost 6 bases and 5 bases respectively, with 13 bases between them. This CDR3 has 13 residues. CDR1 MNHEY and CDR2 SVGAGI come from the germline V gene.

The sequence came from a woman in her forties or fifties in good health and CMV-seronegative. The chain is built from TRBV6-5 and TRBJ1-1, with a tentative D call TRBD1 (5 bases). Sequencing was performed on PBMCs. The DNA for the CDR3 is TGTGCCAGCAGGTGGTTGGGGGGAACTGAAGCTTTCTTT. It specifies CASRWLGGTEAFF.